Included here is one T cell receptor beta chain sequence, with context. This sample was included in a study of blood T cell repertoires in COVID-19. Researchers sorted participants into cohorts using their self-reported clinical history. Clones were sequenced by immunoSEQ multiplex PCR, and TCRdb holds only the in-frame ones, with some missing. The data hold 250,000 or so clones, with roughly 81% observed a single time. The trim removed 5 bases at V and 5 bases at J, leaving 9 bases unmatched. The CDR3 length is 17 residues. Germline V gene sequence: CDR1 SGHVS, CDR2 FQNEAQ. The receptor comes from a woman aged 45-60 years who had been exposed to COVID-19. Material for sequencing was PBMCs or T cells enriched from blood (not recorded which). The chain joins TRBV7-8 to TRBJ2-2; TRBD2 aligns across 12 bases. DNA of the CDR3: TGTGCCAGCAGCACAATAGGACTAGCGGGGTTAACCGGGGAGCTGTTTTTT. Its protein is CASSTIGLAGLTGELFF.